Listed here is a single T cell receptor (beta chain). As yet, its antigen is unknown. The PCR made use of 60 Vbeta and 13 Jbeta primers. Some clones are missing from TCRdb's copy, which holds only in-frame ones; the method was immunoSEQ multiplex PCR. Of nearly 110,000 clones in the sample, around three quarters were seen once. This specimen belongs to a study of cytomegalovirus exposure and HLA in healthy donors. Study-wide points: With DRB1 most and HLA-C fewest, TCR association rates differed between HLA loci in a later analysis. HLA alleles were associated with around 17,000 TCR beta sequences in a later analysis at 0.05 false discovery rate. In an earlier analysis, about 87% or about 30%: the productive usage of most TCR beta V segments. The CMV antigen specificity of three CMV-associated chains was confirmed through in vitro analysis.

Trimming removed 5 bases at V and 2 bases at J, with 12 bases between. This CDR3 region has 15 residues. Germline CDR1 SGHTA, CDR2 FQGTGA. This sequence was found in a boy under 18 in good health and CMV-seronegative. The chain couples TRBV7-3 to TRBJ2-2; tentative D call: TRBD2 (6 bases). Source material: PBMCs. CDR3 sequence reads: CASSPLAENTGELFF. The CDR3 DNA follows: TGTGCCAGCAGCCCACTAGCAGAAAACACCGGGGAGCTGTTTTTT.